These 15 T cell receptor beta chains originate from one sample sequenced in a study of identical twins. MiXCR was run by TCRdb on the 5' RACE reads, yielding one entry per CDR3 protein. The sample includes over 600,000 distinct CDR3 sequences, 21% of them seen just once. These records were also assigned to another study, of T cells expressing NK-cell markers.

Source material: PBMCs. All receptors come from a woman in her late teens or twenties in good health.

V is TRBV12-3 or TRBV12-4 and J is TRBJ2-1; no clear D gene. Between the trimmed V and J ends, which lost 5 bases and 15 bases, there was a span of 17 bases. CDR3 length: 12 residues. The CDR3 region is CASSETERWGFF. The CDR3 DNA is TGTGCCAGCAGTGAGACGGAAAGGTGGGGGTTCTTC.

This clonotype was observed a handful of times. This rearrangement joins TRBV13 to TRBJ1-1, with TRBD1 matching 7 bases. CDR3 length equals 13 residues. Looked up from germline, CDR1 is PRHDT and CDR2 is FYEKMQ (reference sequence). V dropped 4 bases and J dropped 4; count of bases not matched to a gene: 3. The CDR3 coding sequence is TGTGCCAGCAGCTATCCAGGGGGCACTGAAGCTTTCTTT. Its protein is CASSYPGGTEAFF. Combining the CDR3 with reference TRBV13 and TRBJ1-1 gives the whole variable domain AAGVIQSPRHLIKEKRETATLKCYPIPRHDTVYWYQQGPGQDPQFLISFYEKMQSDKGSIPDRFSAQQFSDYHSELNMSSLELGDSALYFCASSYPGGTEAFFGQGTRLTVV.

This clonotype was observed many times. The chain couples TRBV12-3 or TRBV12-4 to TRBJ2-5; D gene unclear. The CDR3 contains 15 residues. V was cut by 1 base and J by 1 base, with 10 bases left in between. The CDR3 nucleotides are TGTGCCAGCAGTTTAGACTCCGGGCCCCAAGAGACCCAGTACTTC. As protein: CASSLDSGPQETQYF.

This clonotype showed up just a few times. Here the CDR3 reads CASSYAVRGNEQFF. CDR3 DNA: TGTGCCAGCAGTTACGCAGTTCGAGGCAATGAGCAGTTCTTC. J is TRBJ2-1 and V is TRBV6-2 or TRBV6-3, with D unresolved. CDR1 MNHEY and CDR2 SVGEGT come from the germline V gene. This CDR3 comprises 14 residues. V gave up 2 bases and J gave up 6 bases, with 11 bases separating them.

The rearrangement links TRBV18 to TRBJ2-1; 10 bases are shared with TRBD1. The length of the CDR3 is 12 residues. Germline trimming cut 8 bases from V and 9 bases from J; bases unmatched to any gene: 4. Per germline, CDR1 KGHSH and CDR2 LQKENI. The CDR3 sequence: CASAGQGSEQFF. The CDR3 DNA reads as TGTGCCAGCGCGGGACAGGGGAGTGAGCAGTTCTTC.

This chain uses TRBV2 with TRBJ2-7; D unclear. Trimming removed 2 bases from V and 4 bases from J, with 12 bases in between. Germline CDR1 is SNHLY and CDR2 is FYNNEI. This CDR3 is 14 amino acids long. This CDR3 reads CASSERYSQYEQYF. The CDR3 DNA follows: TGTGCCAGCAGTGAAAGGTACTCTCAATACGAGCAGTACTTC.

The J gene is TRBJ2-3, the V gene TRBV5-1; D perhaps matches TRBD2 (5 bases). The V end was cut by 0 bases, the J end by 8 bases, with 10 bases between. The germline V gene encodes CDR1 SGHRS and CDR2 YFSETQ. CDR3 length: 13 amino acids. CDR3 amino acids: CASSLAEAATQYF. DNA of the CDR3: TGCGCCAGCAGCTTGGCGGAGGCGGCTACGCAGTATTTT.

This clonotype has only a few counts. This chain joins TRBV5-4 and TRBJ2-1; 8 bases map to TRBD2. This CDR3 has 16 residues. V shed 5 bases, J shed 0 bases, and the junction held 7 bases outside the gene matches. Germline CDR1 SGHNT, CDR2 YYREEE (reference sequence). The CDR3 loop reads CASRPMREASYNEQFF. For the CDR3, the DNA is TGTGCCAGCAGACCCATGCGGGAGGCCTCCTACAATGAGCAGTTCTTC.

This clonotype was seen repeatedly, ten times or more. The chain combines TRBV20-1 with TRBJ1-2; 7 positions match TRBD1. Per germline, CDR1 DFQATT and CDR2 SNEGSKA (reference sequence). With 7 bases clipped from V and 4 bases from J, the junction kept 12 bases outside the gene matches. The CDR3 covers 14 residues. The DNA for the CDR3 is TGCAGTGGAAAAAGGGACAGTGGAGTCTATGGCTACACCTTC. Translation: CSGKRDSGVYGYTF.

V and J are TRBV20-1 and TRBJ1-1; TRBD1 is a possible D gene (5 bases). Per the germline V gene, CDR1 is DFQATT and CDR2 is SNEGSKA (reference sequence). The CDR3 is 12 residues long. The germline V and J ends were trimmed by 4 bases and 7 bases, with 13 bases remaining between them. The CDR3 DNA is TGCAGTGCTAATGCCGGACATCTTGAAGCTTTCTTT. This encodes CSANAGHLEAFF.

The CDR3 here is CASSWPGSDEQYF. The CDR3 region has the DNA TGTGCCAGCAGTTGGCCGGGATCGGACGAGCAGTACTTC. V and J are TRBV6-2 or TRBV6-3 and TRBJ2-7, with D perhaps TRBD2 (5 bases). CDR3 length: 13 amino acids. The germline V gene has CDR1 MNHEY and CDR2 SVGEGT. V was trimmed by 4 bases and J by 5 bases, leaving 12 bases between them.

This chain uses TRBV20-1 with TRBJ2-7; 9 nucleotides align to TRBD2. The CDR3 sequence is 14 residues long. CDR1 DFQATT and CDR2 SNEGSKA come from the germline V gene (reference sequence). The V segment lost 5 bases and the J segment 2 bases; nucleotides outside the gene matches: 7. CDR3 nucleotides: TGCAGTGCTCAGCAGGCGGGAGGGCCCTACGAGCAGTACTTC. Protein product: CSAQQAGGPYEQYF.

The chain uses TRBV6-2 or TRBV6-3 and TRBJ2-2; D gene unclear. The CDR3 runs to 13 residues. Per germline, CDR1 MNHEY and CDR2 SVGEGT. The ends were cut back, 2 bases at V and 8 bases at J, with 9 bases in the middle. The CDR3 DNA sequence: TGTGCCAGCAGTTACCCCAGGCCGGGGGAGCTGTTTTTT. As protein: CASSYPRPGELFF.

This clonotype was counted many times. The gene calls are TRBV7-2 and TRBJ2-1; D is undetermined. Germline V CDR1 and CDR2: SGHTA, FQGNSA. The CDR3 has 11 residues. V lost 5 bases and J 9 bases, leaving 8 bases between the germline ends. CDR3 protein: CASSLLSEQFF. DNA for the CDR3: TGTGCCAGCAGCCTCCTAAGTGAGCAGTTCTTC.

This clonotype came up a few times. V is TRBV5-1 and J is TRBJ2-7; D is tentatively TRBD1 or TRBD2 (5 bases each). From germline, CDR1 is SGHRS and CDR2 YFSETQ. This CDR3 contains 14 residues. V gave up 6 bases and J gave up 5 bases, with 18 bases separating them. The CDR3 region is CASTRDLRYDEQYF. The CDR3 region has the DNA TGCGCCAGCACCCGGGACCTCCGGTACGACGAGCAGTACTTC.